This T cell receptor (beta chain) was found in a study of regulatory T cells in long-lasting Graves disease. Germline CDR1 and CDR2: SGHAT and FQDESV (reference sequence). This CDR3 is 18 amino acids long. Germline trimming cut 1 base from V and 4 bases from J; bases unmatched to any gene: 5. The time point: newly diagnosed GD, antithyroid drugs for less than 3 months. After RNA was extracted from PBMCs, the TCR library was made from it. For TCR beta, libraries came from iRepertoire HTBI primers and Arm-PCR of CDR3 regions. From the multiplex PCR reads, TCRdb called clonotypes with MiXCR, one entry per CDR3 protein. The sample contains about 440,000 distinct CDR3 sequences, just under 15% of which appear only once. This clonotype came up many times. The same sample was also studied in work on T cells in Graves' hyperthyroidism and ophthalmopathy.

Sequenced material: peripheral blood mononuclear cells (PBMCs), taken at new diagnosis, from a patient treated with antithyroid drugs. The V and J genes are TRBV11-1 and TRBJ2-6; 12 bases line up with TRBD1. The sequence was collected from a woman aged 25 to 39 with Graves disease. In DNA form, the CDR3 reads TGTGCCAGCAGCTTAGTGGGACAGGGGGCGCCCGGGGCCAACGTCCTGACTTTC. Translating gives CASSLVGQGAPGANVLTF.